The following is a T cell receptor (beta chain) sequence with its context. V was clipped by 0 bases and J by 3 bases, with 12 bases between them. The CDR3 runs 16 residues. Germline V gives CDR1 SGHRS, CDR2 YFSETQ. The source of the sample is a study of control samples from healthy donors and cancer patients. Generated by immunoSEQ multiplex PCR, the TCRdb table keeps only in-frame clones and is missing some. The data contain some 100,000 clones, around 89% of them singletons. V gene TRBV5-1 combines with J gene TRBJ2-2; perhaps TRBD1 as D (5 bases). The sample comprised blood. The source is a man under 40 in good health. The CDR3 reads CASSLAGSYYTGELFF. In DNA, the CDR3 is TGCGCCAGCAGCTTGGCAGGGTCTTATTACACCGGGGAGCTGTTTTTT.